This record concerns one T cell receptor (beta chain) sequence. Trimming pared 5 bases from V and 8 bases from J, leaving 21 bases between. The germline gives CDR1 SEHNR, CDR2 FQNEAQ (reference sequence). The CDR3 length is 16 residues. Method: immunoSEQ multiplex PCR; TCRdb's copy keeps in-frame clones and lacks some. The top ten hold approximately 15% of the sample, which has approximately 51,000 clones, approximately 87% seen once. The data are from a study of T cell clones after liver transplantation. This sequence was found in a human patient who received a liver transplant. Certain T cells may be donor cells from the graft. The specimen comprised CD8+ T cells from blood, sampled 12 months after liver transplant. V gene TRBV7-9 combines with J gene TRBJ1-4, with D perhaps TRBD1 (6 bases). The CDR3 sequence is CASSTARRDNGEKLFF. CDR3 bases: TGTGCCAGCAGCACTGCTCGTCGGGACAATGGAGAAAAACTGTTTTTT.